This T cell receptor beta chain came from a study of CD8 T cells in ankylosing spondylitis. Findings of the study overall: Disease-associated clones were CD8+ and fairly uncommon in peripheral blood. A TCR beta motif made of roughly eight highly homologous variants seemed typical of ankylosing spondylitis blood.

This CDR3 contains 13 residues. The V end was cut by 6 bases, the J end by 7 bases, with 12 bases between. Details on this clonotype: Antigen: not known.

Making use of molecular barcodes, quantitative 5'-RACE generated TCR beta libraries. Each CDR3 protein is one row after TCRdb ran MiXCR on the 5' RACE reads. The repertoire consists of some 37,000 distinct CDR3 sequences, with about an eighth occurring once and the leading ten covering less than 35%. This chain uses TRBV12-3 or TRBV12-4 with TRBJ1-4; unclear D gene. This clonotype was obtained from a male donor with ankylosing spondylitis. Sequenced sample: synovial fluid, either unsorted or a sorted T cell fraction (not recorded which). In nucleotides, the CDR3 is TGTGCCAGCAGCCTACCGAAGGGTGAAAAACTGTTTTTT. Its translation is CASSLPKGEKLFF.